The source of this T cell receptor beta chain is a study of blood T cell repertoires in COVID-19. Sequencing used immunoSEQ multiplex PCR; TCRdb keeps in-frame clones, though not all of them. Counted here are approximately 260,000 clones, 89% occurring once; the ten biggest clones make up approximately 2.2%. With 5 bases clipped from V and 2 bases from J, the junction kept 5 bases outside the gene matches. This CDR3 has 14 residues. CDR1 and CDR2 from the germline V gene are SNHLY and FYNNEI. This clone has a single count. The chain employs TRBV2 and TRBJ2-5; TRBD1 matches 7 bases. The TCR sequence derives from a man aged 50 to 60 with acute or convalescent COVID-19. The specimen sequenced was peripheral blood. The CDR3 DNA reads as TGTGCCAGCAGTTCGGGACAGCTACAAGAGACCCAGTACTTC. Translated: CASSSGQLQETQYF.